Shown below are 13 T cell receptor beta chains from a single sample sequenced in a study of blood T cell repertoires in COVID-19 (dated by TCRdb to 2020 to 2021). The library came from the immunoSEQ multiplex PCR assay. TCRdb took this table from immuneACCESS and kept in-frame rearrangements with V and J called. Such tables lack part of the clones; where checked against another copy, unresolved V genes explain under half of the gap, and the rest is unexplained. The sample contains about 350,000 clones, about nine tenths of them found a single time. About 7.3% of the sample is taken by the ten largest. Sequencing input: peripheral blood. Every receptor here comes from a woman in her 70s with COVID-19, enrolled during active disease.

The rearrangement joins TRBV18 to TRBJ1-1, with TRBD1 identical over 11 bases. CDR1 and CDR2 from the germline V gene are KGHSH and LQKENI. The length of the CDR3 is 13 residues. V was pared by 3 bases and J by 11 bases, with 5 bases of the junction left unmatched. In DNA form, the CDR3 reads TGTGCCAGCTCACCTTCGGACAGGGGGCACGCTTTCTTT. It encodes CASSPSDRGHAFF.

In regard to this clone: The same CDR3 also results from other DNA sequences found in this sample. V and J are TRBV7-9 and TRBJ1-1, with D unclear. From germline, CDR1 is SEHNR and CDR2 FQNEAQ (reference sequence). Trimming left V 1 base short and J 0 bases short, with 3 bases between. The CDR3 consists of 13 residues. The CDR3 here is CASSLVLNTEAFF. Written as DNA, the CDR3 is TGTGCCAGCAGCTTAGTATTGAACACTGAAGCTTTCTTT.

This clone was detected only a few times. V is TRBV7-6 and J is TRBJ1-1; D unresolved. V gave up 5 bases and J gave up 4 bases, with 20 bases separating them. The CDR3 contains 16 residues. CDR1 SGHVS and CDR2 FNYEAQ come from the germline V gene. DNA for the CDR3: TGTGCCAGCAGCCTTGGAGTCAGCCTTGTCGGCACTGAAGCTTTCTTT. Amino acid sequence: CASSLGVSLVGTEAFF.

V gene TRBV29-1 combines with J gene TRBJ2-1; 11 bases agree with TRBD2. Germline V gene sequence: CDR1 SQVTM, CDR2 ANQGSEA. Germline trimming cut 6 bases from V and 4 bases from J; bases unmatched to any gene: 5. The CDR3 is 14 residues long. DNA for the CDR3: TGCAGCGTGGCGGGACTAGCGGAGTACAATGAGCAGTTCTTC. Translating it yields CSVAGLAEYNEQFF.

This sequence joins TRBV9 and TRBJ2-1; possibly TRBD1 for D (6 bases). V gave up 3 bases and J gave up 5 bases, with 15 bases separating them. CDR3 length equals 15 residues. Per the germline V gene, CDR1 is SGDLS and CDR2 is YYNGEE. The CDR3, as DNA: TGTGCCAGCAGCGCCGCCCTTGGACAGCACAATGAGCAGTTCTTC. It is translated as CASSAALGQHNEQFF.

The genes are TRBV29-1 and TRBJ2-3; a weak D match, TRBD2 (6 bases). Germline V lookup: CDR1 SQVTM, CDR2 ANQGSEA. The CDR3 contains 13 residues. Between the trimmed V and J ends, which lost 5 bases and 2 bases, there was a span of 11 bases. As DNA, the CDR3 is TGCAGCGTTCGGGGACTTACCACAGATACGCAGTATTTT. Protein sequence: CSVRGLTTDTQYF.

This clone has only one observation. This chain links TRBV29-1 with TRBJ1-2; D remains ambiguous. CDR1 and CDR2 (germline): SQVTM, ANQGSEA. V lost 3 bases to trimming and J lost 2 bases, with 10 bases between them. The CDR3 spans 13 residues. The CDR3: CSVDSGFNYGYTF. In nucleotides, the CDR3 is TGCAGCGTTGACTCAGGCTTCAACTATGGCTACACCTTC.

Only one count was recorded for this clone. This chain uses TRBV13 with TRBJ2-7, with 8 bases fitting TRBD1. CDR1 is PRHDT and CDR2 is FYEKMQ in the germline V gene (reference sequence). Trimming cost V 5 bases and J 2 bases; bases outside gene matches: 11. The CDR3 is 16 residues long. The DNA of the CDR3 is TGTGCCAGCAGCACAATTCGGACAGGGCGAGCCTACGAGCAGTACTTC. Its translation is CASSTIRTGRAYEQYF.

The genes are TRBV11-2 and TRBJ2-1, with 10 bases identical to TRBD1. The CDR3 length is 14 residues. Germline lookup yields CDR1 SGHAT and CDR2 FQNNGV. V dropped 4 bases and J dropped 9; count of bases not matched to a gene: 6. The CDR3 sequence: CASSSRQGAREQFF. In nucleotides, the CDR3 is TGTGCCAGCAGCTCTCGACAGGGGGCCCGTGAGCAGTTCTTC. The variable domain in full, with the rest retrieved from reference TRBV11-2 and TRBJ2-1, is EAGVAQSPRYKIIEKRQSVAFWCNPISGHATLYWYQQILGQGPKLLIQFQNNGVVDDSQLPKDRFSAERLKGVDSTLKIQPAKLEDSAVYLCASSSRQGAREQFFGPGTRLTVL.

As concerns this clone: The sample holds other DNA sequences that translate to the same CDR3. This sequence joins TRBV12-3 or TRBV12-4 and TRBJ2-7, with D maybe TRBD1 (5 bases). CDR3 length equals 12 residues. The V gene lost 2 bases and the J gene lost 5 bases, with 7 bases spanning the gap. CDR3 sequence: CASSLRGNEQYF. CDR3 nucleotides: TGTGCCAGCAGTTTAAGGGGAAACGAGCAGTACTTC.

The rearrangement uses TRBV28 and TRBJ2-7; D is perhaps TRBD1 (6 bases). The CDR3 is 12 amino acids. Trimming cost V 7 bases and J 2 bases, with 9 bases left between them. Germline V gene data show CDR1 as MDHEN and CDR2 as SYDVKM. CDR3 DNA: TGTGCCAGCACAGGGGATCCCTACGAGCAGTACTTC. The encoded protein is CASTGDPYEQYF.

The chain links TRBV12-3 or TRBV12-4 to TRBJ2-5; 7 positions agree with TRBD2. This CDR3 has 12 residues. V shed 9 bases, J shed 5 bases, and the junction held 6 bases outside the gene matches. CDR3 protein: CASGGGGETQYF. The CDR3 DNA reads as TGTGCCAGTGGGGGGGGAGGCGAGACCCAGTACTTC.

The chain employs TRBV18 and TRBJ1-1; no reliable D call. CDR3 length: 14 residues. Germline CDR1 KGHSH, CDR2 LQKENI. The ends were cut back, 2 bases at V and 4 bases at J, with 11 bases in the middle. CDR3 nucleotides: TGTGCCAGCTCACCAAGGAGAGACGGCACTGAAGCTTTCTTT. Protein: CASSPRRDGTEAFF.